This record looks at one TCR beta chain sequence and its context. The antigen is not known. The data were taken from a study of radiotherapy plus CTLA-4 blockade in lung cancer. At the level of the study: Among all patients, approximately 17% showed objective responses, while about 34% had disease control.

Study-level findings and limits: Tumor-derived TCR clones expanded in blood after radiotherapy plus ipilimumab.

Alongside CTLA-4 blockade with ipilimumab, patients with chemo-refractory metastatic non-small-cell lung cancer received focal radiation. Profiling relied on immunoSEQ multiplex PCR, and the TCRdb table lists in-frame clones only, not all of them. The sample comprises over 100,000 clones, roughly 86% of which are singletons, and less than 4% rests with the top ten. V was shortened by 1 base and J by 0 bases, with 12 bases between the two germline ends. The CDR3 is made up of 16 amino acids. Germline V CDR1 and CDR2: MGHRA, YSYEKL. The sequencing here drew on peripheral blood, taken from a patient treated with radiotherapy plus ipilimumab. The chain recombines TRBV4-1 with TRBJ1-2, with a weak D call TRBD1 (5 bases). This TCR came from a human donor with non-small cell lung cancer that progressed on radiotherapy plus ipilimumab. Some clones in this sample may be carry-over from other donors' samples. CDR3 protein: CASSQASGLANYGYTF. CDR3 DNA sequence: TGCGCCAGCAGCCAAGCCTCAGGGTTAGCTAACTATGGCTACACCTTC.